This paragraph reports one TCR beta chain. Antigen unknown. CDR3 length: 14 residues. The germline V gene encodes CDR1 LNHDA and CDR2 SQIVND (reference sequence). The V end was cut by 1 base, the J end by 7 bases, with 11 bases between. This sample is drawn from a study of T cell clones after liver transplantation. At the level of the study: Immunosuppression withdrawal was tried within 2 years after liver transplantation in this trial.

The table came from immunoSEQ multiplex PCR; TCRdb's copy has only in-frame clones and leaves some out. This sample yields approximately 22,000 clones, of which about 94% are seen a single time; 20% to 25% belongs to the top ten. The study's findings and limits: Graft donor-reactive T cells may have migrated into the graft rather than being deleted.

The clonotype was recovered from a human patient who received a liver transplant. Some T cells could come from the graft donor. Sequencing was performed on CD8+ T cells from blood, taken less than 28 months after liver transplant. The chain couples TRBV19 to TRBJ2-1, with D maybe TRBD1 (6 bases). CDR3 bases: TGTGCCAGTAGTATAGTCTCCGGGACAAATGAGCAGTTCTTC. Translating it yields CASSIVSGTNEQFF.